The rows below give T cell receptor beta chains drawn from one sample of a study of shared clonotypes between healthy human individuals. Generated by immunoSEQ multiplex PCR, the TCRdb table keeps only in-frame clones and is missing some. In the table there are about 480,000 clones, around 79% of which are singletons. Sequenced: PBMCs. These receptors all stem from a woman aged 40 to 50 in good health. Some clones in this sample may be carry-over from other donors' samples. The CDR3 runs from the conserved cysteine through the conserved F or W. D genes are given only for firm matches. Expanded clones are given a class, and other clones once, few, many or no size at all.

.,TRBV7-9,.,TRBJ2-5,TGTGCCAGCAGCCTTTACGTAGGAGAGACCCAGTACTTC,CASSLYVGETQYF
.,TRBV28,.,TRBJ2-3,TGTGCCAGCAGTCCTGACACTAGCACAGATACGCAGTATTTT,CASSPDTSTDTQYF
TRBD1,TRBV27,.,TRBJ2-5,TGTGCCAGCAGTCGTTACACAGGGGGGAGCCAAGAGACCCAGTACTTC,CASSRYTGGSQETQYF
.,TRBV30,.,TRBJ1-2,TGTGCCTGGAGTATAGGGGATTCCTATGGCTACACCTTC,CAWSIGDSYGYTF
.,TRBV10-1,few,TRBJ2-1,TGCGCCAGCAGATTGGGGACCCAGACCGCTGAGCAGTTCTTC,CASRLGTQTAEQFF
.,TRBV5-4,.,TRBJ1-6,TGTGCCAGCAGCTCCCGGACAGATAATTCACCCCTCCACTTT,CASSSRTDNSPLHF
TRBD2,TRBV27,.,TRBJ2-1,TGTGCCAGCAGTTTAAGACTAGCGGACTCCTACAATGAGCAGTTCTTC,CASSLRLADSYNEQFF
.,TRBV29-1,.,TRBJ2-3,TGCAGCGGGTATTCTGTTACGCAGTATTTT,CSGYSVTQYF
TRBD1,TRBV6-6,.,TRBJ1-5,TGTGCCAGCAGTTTCGACAGGGGAAGCAATCAGCCCCAGCATTTT,CASSFDRGSNQPQHF
.,TRBV7-6,.,TRBJ1-4,TGTGCCAGCAGCCATAAGGCAGGGGATGAAAAACTGTTTTTT,CASSHKAGDEKLFF
TRBD1,TRBV5-1,.,TRBJ1-1,TGCGCCAGCAGCTTGAGACAGGGTAGAGGAAGCACTGAAGCTTTCTTT,CASSLRQGRGSTEAFF
TRBD2,TRBV5-4,.,TRBJ2-2,TGTGCCAGCAGCTCCGGACTAGCGGCGAACACCGGGGAGCTGTTTTTT,CASSSGLAANTGELFF
TRBD1,TRBV9,.,TRBJ2-7,TGTGCCAGCAGCTTAAGAGGGGGCCCCTACGAGCAGTACTTC,CASSLRGGPYEQYF
.,TRBV6-4,many,TRBJ2-3,TGTGCCAGCAGTGACCGGACGGACACAGATACGCAGTATTTT,CASSDRTDTDTQYF
.,TRBV30,.,TRBJ2-3,TGTGCCTGGAGTCTATCGGGGGCCCCCACAGATACGCAGTATTTT,CAWSLSGAPTDTQYF
.,TRBV7-2,.,TRBJ2-5,TGTGCCAGCAGCGCCGACAGGTACCAAGAGACCCAGTACTTC,CASSADRYQETQYF
.,TRBV7-6,.,TRBJ2-7,TGTGCCAGCAGCATACACTTCGGACAAGCTATCGAGCAGTACTTC,CASSIHFGQAIEQYF
TRBD1,TRBV27,.,TRBJ2-6,TGTGCCAGCAGTTTCCGGGACAGGGGGCCTGGGGCCAACGTCCTGACTTTC,CASSFRDRGPGANVLTF
TRBD2,TRBV4-2,.,TRBJ2-4,TGTGCCAGCAGCCAAGATCCTGCTTTAGCGGGACTAAACATTCAGTACTTC,CASSQDPALAGLNIQYF
.,TRBV15,.,TRBJ2-5,TGTGCCACCAGCAGAGTACTACAAGAGACCCAGTACTTC,CATSRVLQETQYF
.,TRBV30,.,TRBJ1-2,TGTGCCTGGAGTCCGGTTTCGGCGGGGAGCTACACCTTC,CAWSPVSAGSYTF
.,TRBV25-1,.,TRBJ1-5,TGTGCCAGCAGTGATCTCAGGGAGCCGAATCAGCCCCAGCATTTT,CASSDLREPNQPQHF
TRBD2,TRBV28,.,TRBJ2-1,TGTGCCAGCAGTTTTGGCGGGAGGGCCAAAGGTGAGCAGTTCTTC,CASSFGGRAKGEQFF
TRBD1,TRBV2,.,TRBJ2-2,TGTGCCAGCAGTGATGCACCGCGACAGGGCCCCACCGGGGAGCTGTTTTTT,CASSDAPRQGPTGELFF
TRBD2,TRBV7-3,.,TRBJ2-1,TGTGCCAGCAGCCCGGGACTAGCGGGAGTTAATGAGCAGTTCTTC,CASSPGLAGVNEQFF
.,TRBV29-1,.,TRBJ2-3,TGCAGCGTTGTGTGGCAGTTCACAGATACGCAGTATTTT,CSVVWQFTDTQYF
TRBD1,TRBV30,.,TRBJ2-7,TGTGCCTGGAGCGGGACAGGGCTCGAGCAGTACTTC,CAWSGTGLEQYF
.,TRBV7-9,.,TRBJ2-1,TGTGCCAGCAGCTTCTGGACAACGCATGACAATGAGCAGTTCTTC,CASSFWTTHDNEQFF
TRBD2,TRBV6-5,.,TRBJ2-1,TGTGCCAGCAGTCGTACCGGGACTAGCAACAATGAGCAGTTCTTC,CASSRTGTSNNEQFF
TRBD1,TRBV7-2,.,TRBJ1-1,TGTGCCAGCAGCCGGATGACAGGGCGTGGTGCTTTCTTT,CASSRMTGRGAFF
TRBD2,TRBV18,few,TRBJ2-7,TGTGCCAGCTCACCACTAGCGGGAGGGGCCTACGAGCAGTACTTC,CASSPLAGGAYEQYF
TRBD1,TRBV5-1,few,TRBJ1-1,TGCGCCAGCAGCTCCGTGGACAGGGCCCGGTACACTGAAGCTTTCTTT,CASSSVDRARYTEAFF
.,TRBV2,.,TRBJ2-7,TGTGCCACCTCGTCAGGCCCCCGCGAGCAGTACTTC,CATSSGPREQYF
.,TRBV7-2,.,TRBJ1-1,TGTGCCAGCAGTCCTACAGCGGGGAAAGCTTTCTTT,CASSPTAGKAFF
.,TRBV20-1,once,TRBJ2-1,TGCAGTGCTAGAGATTATGAGCAGTTCTTC,CSARDYEQFF
.,TRBV5-5,.,TRBJ2-7,TGTGCCAGCAGCTTGGAGCCCTTTGCAGGGGCACGGTACGAGCAGTACTTC,CASSLEPFAGARYEQYF
TRBD2,TRBV10-3,.,TRBJ2-5,TGTGCCACTATTCCGGGACTAGTTGGACAAGAGACCCAGTACTTC,CATIPGLVGQETQYF
TRBD2,TRBV18,.,TRBJ2-1,TGTGCCAGCTCACCACCGACTAGCGGGAGGAGGAATGAGCAGTTCTTC,CASSPPTSGRRNEQFF
.,TRBV6-5,.,TRBJ1-1,TGTGCCAGCAGTCCCCGGGTGGGTCGAGACACTGAAGCTTTCTTT,CASSPRVGRDTEAFF
.,TRBV5-5,once,TRBJ2-3,TGTGCCAGCAGCCGGAGTCGGCAGGGAGGCACAGATACGCAGTATTTT,CASSRSRQGGTDTQYF
.,TRBV19,.,TRBJ2-7,TGTGCCAGTAGCAAGACACAGGATATCGCGCAGTACTTC,CASSKTQDIAQYF
.,TRBV5-4,once,TRBJ2-1,TGTGCCAGCAGCGGGGGGATGGGGGCCCCTTACAATGAGCAGTTCTTC,CASSGGMGAPYNEQFF
.,TRBV7-6,.,TRBJ2-5,TGTGCCAGCAGCTTAGTAGGGGGGGCAGCCCGTGAGACCCAGTACTTC,CASSLVGGAARETQYF
TRBD2,TRBV4-1,.,TRBJ2-2,TGCGCCAGCAGCCAAGCGGGACTAGCGGGAGTAGGCACCGGGGAGCTGTTTTTT,CASSQAGLAGVGTGELFF
.,TRBV6-1,once,TRBJ2-2,TGTGCCAGCAGTAACCCAGGGTTCGGAACCGGGGAGCTGTTTTTT,CASSNPGFGTGELFF
TRBD2,TRBV4-2,.,TRBJ2-7,TGTGCCAGCAGCCAAGACTCGGGGGGGGCGTTGGACGAGCAGTACTTC,CASSQDSGGALDEQYF
TRBD1,TRBV27,many,TRBJ2-2,TGTGCCAGCAGGCGGACAGGGTGGAACACCGGGGAGCTGTTTTTT,CASRRTGWNTGELFF
.,TRBV4-1,few,TRBJ1-3,TGCGCCAGCAGCCAAGGACAGCTAGTCTCTGGAAACACCATATATTTT,CASSQGQLVSGNTIYF
TRBD1,TRBV6-6,few,TRBJ1-2,TGTGCCAGCAGTTACCTGCAGGGGGCGGATGGCTACACCTTC,CASSYLQGADGYTF
TRBD2,TRBV5-4,.,TRBJ2-7,TGTGCCAGCAGCACCGCGGGACTAGCGACCTACGAGCAGTACTTC,CASSTAGLATYEQYF
TRBD2,TRBV4-2,.,TRBJ2-2,TGTGCCAGCAGCCAGACTAGCGGGAGGATTGGCACCGGGGAGCTGTTTTTT,CASSQTSGRIGTGELFF
TRBD2,TRBV7-9,.,TRBJ2-1,TGTGCCAGCAGCAAAGCGGGGGCCAACAATGAGCAGTTCTTC,CASSKAGANNEQFF
TRBD1,TRBV18,.,TRBJ1-4,TGTGCCAGCTCACCGACAGGGGGCCCGACAAAACTGTTTTTT,CASSPTGGPTKLFF
TRBD1,TRBV5-4,.,TRBJ2-3,TGTGCCAGCAGCGTACAGGGGGGCCTCACAGATACGCAGTATTTT,CASSVQGGLTDTQYF